This is a list of T cell receptor beta chains from one sample in a study of blood T cell repertoires in COVID-19. Method: immunoSEQ multiplex PCR; TCRdb's copy keeps in-frame clones and lacks some. The sample includes about 68,000 clones, 80% to 90% of them seen just once. The sample comprised peripheral blood. The receptors here all came from a man in his fifties or sixties with acute or convalescent COVID-19. Both conserved end residues are part of each CDR3.

v_call,cdr3_aa
TRBV9,CASSVGGQIPSETQYF
TRBV9,CASSVGAEPNYGYTF
TRBV9,CASKPGLSSAFYGYTF
TRBV2,CASRIQGVNTEAFF
TRBV27,CASSLILGSDTQYF
TRBV2,CASSNQGAKGYTF
TRBV27,CASSLYPGGLAGMDYEQYF
TRBV18,CASSLGTGGNNEQFF
TRBV5-1,CASSIAGTGMGLDTEAFF
TRBV15,CATSREAGVPHEQFF
TRBV30,CAWTFGVPNNEQFF
TRBV6-5,CASATGTTNEKLFF
TRBV11-3,CASSRGTAGETQYF
TRBV15,CATSRETDYNEQFF